The source of this TCR beta chain is a study of cytomegalovirus exposure and HLA in healthy donors. Study findings and constraints: Cytomegalovirus association was assigned to about 180 TCR beta chains. Further analysis was carried out later, and it showed several of the most significant clusters appearing linked to common viral pathogens.

The length of the CDR3 is 19 residues. Trimming at V came to 4 bases and at J to 11 bases, leaving 20 bases not matched to a gene. From germline, CDR1 is LNHNV and CDR2 YYDKDF (reference sequence). As to this clone: As yet, its antigen is unknown.

Both 60 Vbeta primers and 13 Jbeta primers went into the PCR. Libraries were prepared by immunoSEQ multiplex PCR; TCRdb keeps only in-frame clonotypes and omits some of them. The repertoire holds some 150,000 clones, with around nine tenths as singletons. The chain has TRBV15 and TRBJ1-6; 10 positions match TRBD1. This receptor was obtained from a woman in her twenties or thirties in good health and CMV-seronegative. The sample was PBMCs. The CDR3 DNA reads TGTGCCACCAGCACCCGAAAGGGGGGACAGGGGTCGTTTTGGGCACCCCTCCACTTT. Translated: CATSTRKGGQGSFWAPLHF.